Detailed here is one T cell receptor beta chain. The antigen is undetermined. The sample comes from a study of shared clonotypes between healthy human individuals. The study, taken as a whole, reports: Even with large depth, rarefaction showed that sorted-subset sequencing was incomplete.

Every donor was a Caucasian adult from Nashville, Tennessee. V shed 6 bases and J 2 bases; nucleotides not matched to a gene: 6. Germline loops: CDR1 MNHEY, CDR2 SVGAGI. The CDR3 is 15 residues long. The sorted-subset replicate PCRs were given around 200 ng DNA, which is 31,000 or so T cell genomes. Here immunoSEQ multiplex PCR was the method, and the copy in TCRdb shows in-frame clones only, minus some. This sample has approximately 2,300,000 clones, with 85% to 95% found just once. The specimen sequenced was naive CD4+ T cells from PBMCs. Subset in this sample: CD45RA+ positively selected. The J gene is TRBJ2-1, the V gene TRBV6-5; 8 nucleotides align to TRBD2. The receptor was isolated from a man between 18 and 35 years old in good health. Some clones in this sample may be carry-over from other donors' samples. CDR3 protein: CASRTLLAAYNEQFF. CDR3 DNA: TGTGCCAGCAGAACCCTACTAGCGGCCTACAATGAGCAGTTCTTC.